Sequencing of this T cell receptor (beta chain) was carried out in a study of CD8 T cells in Susac syndrome. Blood CD8+ and CD4+ T cells underwent high-throughput TCR beta sequencing. Per the germline V gene, CDR1 is SNHLY and CDR2 is FYNNEI. The CDR3 totals 16 residues. The V end lost 4 bases, the J end lost 0 bases, and 12 bases lay between the germline ends. The authors reverse transcribed 0.5 to 1 ug RNA with random hexamers. The CDR3 of TCR beta was amplified by immunoSEQ multiplex PCR across 54 Vbeta and 13 Jbeta. TCRdb re-called the immunoSEQ multiplex PCR reads through MiXCR, storing one row per CDR3 protein. The data hold over 150,000 distinct CDR3 sequences, with about 96% observed a single time.

V gene TRBV2 combines with J gene TRBJ2-2; tentatively, D is TRBD1 (6 bases). The TCR comes from a human donor with Susac syndrome. The sequencing input was CD4+ T cells from PBMCs. The CDR3: CASSAQGPSNTGELFF. CDR3 nucleotide sequence: TGTGCCAGCAGTGCTCAGGGGCCCTCGAACACCGGGGAGCTGTTTTTT.